Reported below is one T cell receptor beta chain. What this receptor recognizes is not known. Per-nucleotide qualities are absent, and no much larger clonotype sits a single base away. This sample stems from a study of shared clonotypes between healthy human individuals (dated by TCRdb to about 2020). In terms of the full investigation: The cohort included three men and a couple of women between 18 and 49 years of age. To estimate repertoire size and how much clonotypes are shared between individuals, the study performed deep sequencing of blood TCR repertoires from 4 to 6 healthy adults. For each donor, CD4 naive and CD4 memory were each given three plates, CD8 naive was given two plates, and CD8 memory was given one plate. Leukapheresis yielded between about 0.94 and 9 billion PBMCs per donor. To increase sequencing depth and limit assay-specific biases, TCR repertoire library preparation and sequencing were carried out by different laboratories using diverse techniques.

Using the deep immunoSEQ assay, TCR CDR3 regions were amplified from genomic DNA by multiplex PCR. Extracted genomic DNA from each cell subset was spread evenly across all wells of several immunoSEQ 96-well plates, with each plate serving as a replicate. Each replicate PCR for sorted subsets received about 180 ng genomic DNA, equal to about 29,000 T cell genomes. Purified libraries were quantified with a Qubit 3.0 fluorometer, sized on a Bioanalyzer 2100, and re-quantified with the KAPA Library Quantification kit. A separate single-read 150-cycle Illumina NextSeq 550 flow cell was used to sequence each immunoSEQ 96-well plate. For the original study's pipeline: Because the immunoSEQ output included only junctional sequences and no quality scores, the filtering could not be the same as the filtering used for full-length reads. Sequences were annotated with PyIR, a Python wrapper for IgBLAST v1.9, and V/J genes and CDR3 were assigned using IMGT germline references. Any read was removed if the V/J assignment was weak (E-value above 1e-6), the CDR3 was missing, or the read contained stop codons, out-of-frame junctions, or ambiguous translated residues. V3J clonotypes were defined as sequences sharing an identical inferred V gene, J gene, and CDR3 amino acid sequence. To compute the percentage overlap between repertoires, the number of shared unique clonotypes was divided by the size of the smaller repertoire. Repertoire richness was assessed with RTK rarefaction, the Chao1 estimator, and Recon v2.1 estimates of unobserved clonotypes. For all TCRbeta clonotypes obtained by the gDNA method from a few donors, generation probabilities were computed with OLGA. The table was pulled from immuneACCESS by TCRdb, which kept in-frame rearrangements only. Such tables lose some clones; where checked, under half of the loss comes from unresolved V genes, and the rest has no known cause. V and J calls and clone size are given by that table; D and trimming were obtained from the DNA. In this sample the table shows under 1,100,000 clones, about 75% of which occur a single time. The biggest ten clones account for around 1.4% of the sample.

From the cysteine up to the phenylalanine, the CDR3 has a length of 15 residues. Just CDR3 DNA is preserved here, 45 bases in frame from base 1. V lost 1 base and J lost 3 bases; the stretch between them is 9 bases long. CDR1 is given as SNHLY and CDR2 as FYNNEI, both from the germline V gene. The donors were healthy, HIV-negative adults with no recently reported acute infections or vaccinations. Every donor was a Caucasian adult living in Nashville, Tennessee, USA. CD4+ T cells were enriched by magnetic negative selection; naive cells were then positively selected on CD45RA, and the negative fraction formed the memory subset. Blood was collected by leukapheresis, and PBMCs were isolated by Ficoll-Histopaque density gradient centrifugation and then cryopreserved in liquid nitrogen vapor phase. Analytical flow cytometry was used to check the purity and quantity of every magnetically sorted T cell population. Each sorted fraction had its genomic DNA isolated and then quantified by UV absorbance on a Nanodrop 2000c.

Broader findings and caveats from the paper: Clonotypes shared by all four sorted-subset donors showed higher generation probabilities than non-shared clonotypes. Based on pairwise subsampling, the degree of clonotype sharing among donors was expected to be affected by sequencing depth. The genetic and exposure-history diversity represented was limited by the small number of donors. Sampling was restricted to blood, and TCR repertoires in tissues likely differ from the TCR repertoires found in blood. Sharing across four donors was observed for roughly 5.4% of naive CD4, 3.5% of naive CD8, 2% to 2.5% of memory CD4, and 0.4% of memory CD8 clonotypes. Even with the large sequencing depth, rarefaction of the sorted-subset datasets indicated that sequencing was incomplete. Naive subsets generally had larger estimated clonotype richness than memory subsets did.

This TCR was sampled from a man between 18 and 35 years old in good health. The chain was built from TRBV2 and TRBJ2-2; the D gene assignment is ambiguous. What was sequenced was memory CD4+ T cells sorted from blood. Explained via the paper, the cell subset or site label denotes: CD45RA-negative fraction. The DNA sequence is given as TGTGCCAGCAGTGAAGGTCGGAAACACACCGGGGAGCTGTTTTTT. This translates into CASSEGRKHTGELFF.